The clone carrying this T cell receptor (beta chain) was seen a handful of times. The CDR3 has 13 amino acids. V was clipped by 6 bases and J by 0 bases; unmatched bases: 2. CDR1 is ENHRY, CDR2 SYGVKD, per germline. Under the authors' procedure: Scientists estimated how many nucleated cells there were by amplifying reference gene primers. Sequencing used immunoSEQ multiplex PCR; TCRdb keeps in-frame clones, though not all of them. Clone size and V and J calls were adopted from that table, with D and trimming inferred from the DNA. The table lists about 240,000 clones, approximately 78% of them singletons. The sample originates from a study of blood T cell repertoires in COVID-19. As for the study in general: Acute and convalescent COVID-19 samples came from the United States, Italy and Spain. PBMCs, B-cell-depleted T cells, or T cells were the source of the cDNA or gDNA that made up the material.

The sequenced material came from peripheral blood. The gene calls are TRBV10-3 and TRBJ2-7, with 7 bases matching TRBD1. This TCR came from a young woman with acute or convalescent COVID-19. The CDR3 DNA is TGTGCCATCAGCGGGACAGACTCCTACGAGCAGTACTTC. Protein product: CAISGTDSYEQYF.